The 26 T cell receptor beta chains below were found in one sample sequenced in a study of cytomegalovirus exposure and HLA in healthy donors listed by TCRdb under 2017. Receptors were amplified or captured by the immunoSEQ multiplex PCR assay. The multiplex PCR relied on a mix of 60 forward primers for TCR Vbeta segments and 13 reverse primers for TCR Jbeta segments. TCRdb stores this immuneACCESS table with in-frame sequences only. Part of the clones is absent; in the studies checked, under half of the shortfall reflects unresolved V genes, and no reason is known for the rest. This sample lists about 59,000 clones; approximately 80% were detected once. 1.6% of the sample comes from the top ten. The sequenced material came from PBMCs. The source is a human donor in good health.

The J gene is TRBJ1-2, the V gene TRBV6-5; D unclear. V was clipped by 7 bases and J by 7 bases, with 13 bases between them. CDR1 and CDR2 (germline): MNHEY, SVGAGI. This CDR3 has 12 amino acids. CDR3 coding DNA: TGTGCCAGCAACGCGCCGGGAGGTGGCTACACCTTC. Residues: CASNAPGGGYTF.

V is TRBV6-5 and J is TRBJ2-7; 7 positions match TRBD1. With V trimmed by 6 bases and J by 0 bases, 5 bases remained unmatched. Germline CDR1 and CDR2: MNHEY and SVGAGI. The CDR3 is 14 amino acids. CDR3 sequence (DNA): TGTGCCAGCAGCCCGACAGGGAACTCCTACGAGCAGTACTTC. Translating gives CASSPTGNSYEQYF.

The chain employs TRBV5-1 and TRBJ2-1; 7 bases are shared with TRBD2. The germline CDR1 and CDR2 sequences are SGHRS and YFSETQ. V lost 0 bases, J lost 10 bases, and 10 bases stayed unmatched. This CDR3 contains 15 residues. For the CDR3, the DNA is TGCGCCAGCAGCTTGGTCGCGGGGGAGCGCCAAGAGCAGTTCTTC. It translates to CASSLVAGERQEQFF.

J is TRBJ1-1 and V is TRBV2; 10 bases map to TRBD1. In germline, CDR1 is SNHLY, CDR2 FYNNEI. The CDR3 has 13 amino acids. Trimming cost V 6 bases and J 10 bases; bases outside gene matches: 8. CDR3 DNA sequence: TGTGCCAGCAGAGTCCGGGACAGGGGCGGAGCTTTCTTT. The encoded protein is CASRVRDRGGAFF.

V gene TRBV7-2 combines with J gene TRBJ2-7, with TRBD2 identical over 12 bases. V trimming: 5 bases; J trimming: 4 bases; junction bases outside the gene matches: 3. The CDR3 has 14 amino acids. Per germline, CDR1 SGHTA and CDR2 FQGNSA. The CDR3 region is CASSATSGGYEQYF. The CDR3, as DNA: TGTGCCAGCAGCGCGACTAGCGGGGGATACGAGCAGTACTTC. The variable domain in full, with the rest retrieved from reference TRBV7-2 and TRBJ2-7, is GAGVSQSPSNKVTEKGKDVELRCDPISGHTALYWYRQSLGQGLEFLIYFQGNSAPDKSGLPSDRFSAERTGGSVSTLTIQRTQQEDSAVYLCASSATSGGYEQYFGPGTRLTVT.

The V and J genes are TRBV29-1 and TRBJ2-1, with 8 bases identical to TRBD1. Germline lookup yields CDR1 SQVTM and CDR2 ANQGSEA. The CDR3 sequence is 16 residues long. Trimming cost V 4 bases and J 6 bases; bases outside gene matches: 14. CDR3 in DNA: TGCAGCGTTGCTATCTCAGGGGGCACCGTAGGCAATGAGCAGTTCTTC. It codes for CSVAISGGTVGNEQFF.

This chain joins TRBV6-5 and TRBJ1-4, with TRBD1 as a possible D gene (6 bases). CDR3 length: 14 amino acids. In germline, CDR1 is MNHEY, CDR2 SVGAGI. The V gene lost 5 bases and the J gene lost 3 bases, with 10 bases spanning the gap. CDR3 DNA sequence: TGTGCCAGCAGTAGGACAGCTTCTAATGAAAAACTGTTTTTT. It specifies CASSRTASNEKLFF.

J is TRBJ1-3 and V is TRBV4-3; perhaps TRBD1 as D (5 bases). The CDR3 loop spans 15 amino acids. Germline lookup yields CDR1 LGHNA and CDR2 YSLEER. Trimming shortened V by 4 bases and J by 0 bases, and 10 bases separated the two germline ends. The CDR3, as DNA: TGCGCCAGCAGCCCGGGACTTTACTCTGGAAACACCATATATTTT. Residues: CASSPGLYSGNTIYF.

The chain has TRBV19 and TRBJ1-5; perhaps TRBD1 as D (6 bases). V lost 3 bases, J lost 9 bases, and 18 bases lay in between. The germline gives CDR1 LNHDA, CDR2 SQIVND (reference sequence). This CDR3 contains 15 residues. CDR3 sequence reads: CASSMRTGRGRPQHF. As DNA, the CDR3 is TGTGCCAGTAGTATGAGAACAGGGAGAGGAAGGCCCCAGCATTTT.

V gene TRBV4-3 combines with J gene TRBJ1-1; no reliable D call. V lost 0 bases to trimming and J lost 3 bases, with 11 bases between them. This CDR3 has 15 residues. The V gene's germline CDR1 is LGHNA and CDR2 YSLEER. Here the CDR3 reads CASSQDYSLDTEAFF. DNA of the CDR3: TGCGCCAGCAGCCAAGATTACTCCTTGGACACTGAAGCTTTCTTT.

This clone has only a few counts. This sequence joins TRBV7-9 and TRBJ2-5; the D gene is possibly TRBD2 (5 bases). V shed 5 bases and J shed 1 base, with 14 bases lying between them. From germline, CDR1 is SEHNR and CDR2 FQNEAQ (reference sequence). CDR3 length equals 15 residues. The CDR3 nucleotides read TGTGCCAGCAGCGCAGAAAGGACTGCCCAAGAGACCCAGTACTTC. Residues: CASSAERTAQETQYF.

The chain combines TRBV6-5 with TRBJ2-7; D gene unclear. Germline CDR1 and CDR2: MNHEY and SVGAGI. CDR3 length: 14 residues. Trimming stripped 0 bases from V and 1 base from J, with 7 bases between. CDR3: CASSYSPESYEQYF. The CDR3 DNA reads TGTGCCAGCAGTTACTCTCCCGAGTCCTACGAGCAGTACTTC.

The V and J genes are TRBV7-8 and TRBJ2-3; 8 bases line up with TRBD2. The CDR3 is 15 amino acids. Germline CDR1 reads SGHVS; CDR2 reads FQNEAQ. V was pared by 1 base and J by 3 bases, with 3 bases of the junction left unmatched. The CDR3 nucleotides read TGTGCCAGCAGCTTAGGGGGCGGGGGGACAGATACGCAGTATTTT. This encodes CASSLGGGGTDTQYF.

The table lists this clone with a count of one. This chain uses TRBV30 with TRBJ2-5; D might be TRBD1 (6 bases). Germline V CDR1 and CDR2: GTSNPN, SVGIG (reference sequence). The CDR3 has 13 residues. The ends were cut back, 2 bases at V and 5 bases at J, with 12 bases in the middle. CDR3 nucleotide sequence: TGTGCCTGGAGTAACACAGGGCGGGAGACCCAGTACTTC. Encoded protein: CAWSNTGRETQYF.

This chain connects TRBV18 to TRBJ2-3; D is undetermined. The CDR3 length is 13 residues. Germline V gene lookup returns CDR1 KGHSH and CDR2 LQKENI. V gave up 5 bases and J gave up 0 bases, with 6 bases separating them. CDR3 region: CASSVSSTDTQYF. CDR3 bases: TGTGCCAGCTCAGTCTCTAGCACAGATACGCAGTATTTT.

The chain carries TRBV19 and TRBJ1-6; possibly TRBD1 for D (6 bases). Germline V gene data show CDR1 as LNHDA and CDR2 as SQIVND (reference sequence). The CDR3 is 13 residues long. Trimming removed 8 bases at V and 6 bases at J, with 11 bases between. The CDR3 DNA sequence: TGTGCCAGTCATCGGACAGTTAATTCACCCCTCCACTTT. Encoded protein: CASHRTVNSPLHF. The full variable domain, in which reference TRBV19 and TRBJ1-6 provide the parts outside the CDR3, is DGGITQSPKYLFRKEGQNVTLSCEQNLNHDAMYWYRQDPGQGLRLIYYSQIVNDFQKGDIAEGYSVSREKKESFPLTVTSAQKNPTAFYLCASHRTVNSPLHFGNGTRLTVT.

Remarks on this clone: The sample holds other DNA sequences that translate to the same CDR3. The chain employs TRBV28 and TRBJ2-7; 10 nucleotides match TRBD1. CDR3 length: 14 amino acids. Per germline, CDR1 MDHEN and CDR2 SYDVKM. After removal of 5 bases from V and 2 bases from J, the junction contained 3 bases not matched to a gene. The CDR3 bases are TGTGCCAGCAGTCCCGGACAGGGGGCCTACGAGCAGTACTTC. Protein: CASSPGQGAYEQYF.

V usage is TRBV11-3 and J usage is TRBJ2-5; 11 bases are shared with TRBD2. The trim removed 5 bases at V and 1 base at J, leaving 3 bases unmatched. There are 15 residues in the CDR3. The germline CDR1 and CDR2 sequences are SGHNT and YENEEA. Here the CDR3 reads CASSEGLAVQETQYF. The DNA of the CDR3 is TGTGCCAGCAGCGAGGGACTAGCGGTCCAAGAGACCCAGTACTTC.

V and J are TRBV28 and TRBJ2-1; 10 bases are shared with TRBD2. CDR3 length: 18 amino acids. Germline loops: CDR1 MDHEN, CDR2 SYDVKM. V was pared by 5 bases and J by 7 bases, with 17 bases of the junction left unmatched. CDR3 amino acids: CASSPLVWLAGVVNEQFF. The CDR3 bases are TGTGCCAGCAGTCCCTTGGTTTGGCTAGCGGGAGTGGTAAATGAGCAGTTCTTC.

The chain has TRBV4-3 and TRBJ2-5; possible D gene TRBD2, 6 bases. V was shortened by 1 base and J by 2 bases, with 11 bases between the two germline ends. CDR3 length: 15 amino acids. Germline V lookup: CDR1 LGHNA, CDR2 YSLEER. The CDR3 protein is CASSQGYSGQETQYF. The CDR3, as DNA: TGCGCCAGCAGCCAAGGTTACAGCGGGCAAGAGACCCAGTACTTC.

The CDR3 loop reads CASSLMTVTDTQYF. CDR3 in DNA: TGCGCCAGCAGCCTCATGACAGTCACAGATACGCAGTATTTT. The V call is TRBV5-1, the J call TRBJ2-3; D perhaps matches TRBD1 (5 bases). The germline gives CDR1 SGHRS, CDR2 YFSETQ. The V end was cut by 4 bases, the J end by 2 bases, with 11 bases between. The CDR3 consists of 14 residues.

The gene calls are TRBV7-9 and TRBJ2-7, with a possible D match to TRBD1 (6 bases). The germline gives CDR1 SEHNR, CDR2 FQNEAQ (reference sequence). The V gene lost 8 bases and the J gene lost 7 bases, with 15 bases spanning the gap. This CDR3 is 12 amino acids long. The CDR3 DNA follows: TGTGCCAGCCAGGCAGGGGCAGAGGAGCAGTACTTC. This encodes CASQAGAEEQYF.

V is TRBV6-1 and J is TRBJ1-1; 7 bases align to TRBD1. This CDR3 is built from 15 residues. Per germline, CDR1 MNHNS and CDR2 SASEGT. J was trimmed by 3 bases and V by 11 bases; bases with no gene match: 15. The CDR3 bases are TGTGCCGGGGGAGAAATAGGGGGCCGGGACACTGAAGCTTTCTTT. Protein sequence: CAGGEIGGRDTEAFF.

J is TRBJ2-3 and V is TRBV4-3, with D unclear. The length of the CDR3 is 16 residues. CDR1 and CDR2 (germline): LGHNA, YSLEER. V was shortened by 3 bases and J by 5 bases, with 18 bases between the two germline ends. The CDR3 DNA follows: TGCGCCAGCAGCCAGGCTCCAGTGGGCCAAGGAGATACGCAGTATTTT. It is translated as CASSQAPVGQGDTQYF.

The table lists this clone with a count of one. The rearrangement links TRBV2 to TRBJ2-5; TRBD2 agrees at 8 bases. The V gene's germline CDR1 is SNHLY and CDR2 FYNNEI. This CDR3 comprises 15 residues. Trimming took 6 bases from V and 2 from J; bases not matched to a gene: 8. The CDR3 spells CASRQKLAEQETQYF. As DNA, the CDR3 is TGTGCCAGCAGACAAAAACTAGCGGAACAAGAGACCCAGTACTTC.

As to this clone: Sequence at one end of the junction differs from germline and may be a read error. The chain recombines TRBV7-9 with TRBJ1-1; the match to TRBD1 covers 7 bases. Germline V gene lookup returns CDR1 SEHNR and CDR2 FQNEAQ (reference sequence). The CDR3 totals 19 residues. CDR3 sequence: CASGLPGGTAATMNTEASF. CDR3 nucleotides: TGTGCCAGCGGTCTCCCGGGGGGGACAGCTGCCACCATGAACACTGAAGCTTCCTTT.